Below, 9 T cell receptor beta chains from the same sample are listed, as sequenced in a study of early T cells in non-severe SARS-CoV-2 infection (dated by TCRdb to the early 2020s). Libraries were prepared through 5' RACE. Instrument on record: NextSeq 500. Clones were called with MiXCR by TCRdb after fastp trimmed the public reads at Q25, and only in-frame beta chains were retained. Here each entry gathers all rows of one CDR3 protein and keeps the most common genes and DNA. The sample table contains some 64,000 distinct CDR3 sequences; only one count was recorded for approximately 13% of them. The ten largest clones take up almost 8.5% of the sample. Material for sequencing was whole blood. All receptors come from an adult who was a healthcare worker with PCR-confirmed SARS-CoV-2 infection or an uninfected control (not recorded which).

This clonotype was counted at least ten times. This sequence joins TRBV20-1 and TRBJ2-7; D might be TRBD1 or TRBD2, each matching 5 bases. V was trimmed by 6 bases and J by 0 bases, leaving 18 bases between them. CDR3 length: 15 residues. CDR1 and CDR2 from the germline V gene are DFQATT and SNEGSKA (reference sequence). CDR3 loop: CSALIGTASSYEQYF. The DNA of the CDR3 is TGCAGTGCATTAATAGGGACGGCCAGCTCCTACGAGCAGTACTTC.

This clonotype was seen only a few times. The chain joins TRBV29-1 to TRBJ2-7, with 7 bases lining up with TRBD2. Looked up from germline, CDR1 is SQVTM and CDR2 is ANQGSEA. CDR3 length equals 13 residues. The ends lost 2 bases at V and 2 bases at J; junction bases unmatched: 3. The CDR3, as DNA: TGCAGCGTTGAATGGGACTACCCCTACGAGCAGTACTTC. Amino acid sequence: CSVEWDYPYEQYF.

The chain has TRBV18 and TRBJ2-7; D is undetermined. Germline V gene lookup returns CDR1 KGHSH and CDR2 LQKENI. The CDR3 covers 17 residues. V was pared by 3 bases and J by 1 base, with 19 bases between. Here the CDR3 reads CASSPQRGPFVSYEQYF. The CDR3 coding sequence is TGTGCCAGCTCACCCCAGCGCGGTCCCTTCGTATCCTACGAGCAGTACTTC.

The J gene is TRBJ2-5, the V gene TRBV20-1; perhaps TRBD1 as D (6 bases). In germline, CDR1 is DFQATT, CDR2 SNEGSKA (reference sequence). V shed 5 bases and J shed 1 base, with 11 bases lying between them. The CDR3 has 13 amino acids. The CDR3 bases are TGCAGTGCTGACGACAGGTTCCAAGAGACCCAGTACTTC. Translation gives CSADDRFQETQYF.

This clonotype appeared a single time. The chain employs TRBV18 and TRBJ2-1; unclear D gene. V was shortened by 0 bases and J by 6 bases, with 9 bases between the two germline ends. CDR1 is KGHSH and CDR2 is LQKENI in the germline V gene. CDR3 length: 14 amino acids. The chain's CDR3 is CASSPPPVSNEQFF. The CDR3 DNA reads as TGTGCCAGCTCACCACCCCCAGTCTCCAATGAGCAGTTCTTC.

This clonotype occurred a few times. The V gene is TRBV11-2, the J gene TRBJ2-1, with D unclear. Trimming stripped 5 bases from V and 7 bases from J, with 15 bases between. The CDR3 runs 14 residues. CDR1 is SGHAT and CDR2 is FQNNGV in the germline V gene. CDR3 DNA sequence: TGTGCCAGCAGCCCCCGGTCTTACGGGAATGAGCAGTTCTTC. Amino acids: CASSPRSYGNEQFF.

The genes are TRBV28 and TRBJ2-5; 11 nucleotides agree with TRBD2. Germline loops: CDR1 MDHEN, CDR2 SYDVKM. The CDR3 length is 16 residues. The ends lost 1 base at V and 2 bases at J; junction bases unmatched: 3. In DNA form, the CDR3 reads TGTGCCAGCAGTTTATCTATAGCGGGAGGGCAAGAGACCCAGTACTTC. It specifies CASSLSIAGGQETQYF.

This clonotype was seen many times. The chain combines TRBV19 with TRBJ1-4; no definite D call. Germline values: CDR1 LNHDA, CDR2 SQIVND (reference sequence). The CDR3 is made up of 11 amino acids. Trimming left V 3 bases short and J 7 bases short, with 3 bases between. For the CDR3, the DNA is TGTGCCAGTAGTATTGGTGAAAAACTGTTTTTT. Translating it yields CASSIGEKLFF.

This chain uses TRBV28 with TRBJ2-7; D gene uncertain. Germline V gives CDR1 MDHEN, CDR2 SYDVKM. The CDR3 is 12 amino acids. The ends were cut back, 8 bases at V and 2 bases at J, with 10 bases in the middle. The CDR3 loop reads CASGVGPYEQYF. The CDR3 DNA follows: TGTGCCAGCGGGGTAGGCCCCTACGAGCAGTACTTC.